The T cell receptor beta chain described here comes from a study of vaccination effects on CD4 cells after COVID-19. Clones were read by immunoSEQ multiplex PCR, and TCRdb kept only the in-frame ones, dropping some. The repertoire holds about 79,000 clones, roughly 74% seen once, with roughly 1.7% in the top ten. Prior to sequencing, the ViraFEST assay stimulated PBMC with viral peptide pools, which expanded the antigen-specific CD4+ T cells. Subsequent to approximately 11 days of culture, CD4+ T cells were isolated. Two million PBMC were placed in each well, which was supplemented with approximately 9.2 IU/ml IL-2 and around 10 ug/ml peptides. The CDR3 is 15 amino acids. The V gene end was trimmed by 5 bases and the J gene end by 1 base; junction bases not matched to a gene: 6. Germline CDR1 reads MNHEY; CDR2 reads SVGEGT. Notes on this clone: Its antigen is still unknown.

The sequence came from a human donor who received a COVID-19 vaccine. This rearrangement joins TRBV6-2 or TRBV6-3 to TRBJ2-7, with 9 bases fitting TRBD1. Sequencing was performed on CD4+ T cells from PBMCs cultured with HCoV-229E spike peptides, taken before COVID-19 vaccination. The CDR3 region has the DNA TGTGCCAGCAGTCGGGACAGGGTTGGGTCCTACGAGCAGTACGTC. This gives the protein CASSRDRVGSYEQYV.